The sequence of this TCR beta chain was determined in a study of metastatic and nonmetastatic thyroid tumors. Overall study: It was across blood and tumor or nodule tissue from malignant and benign thyroid patients that repertoires were compared. Study conclusions and caveats: In blood and tumor, TCR beta diversity was reportedly significantly higher in malignant thyroid tumors than in benign nodules.

No treatment of any kind had been given to any patient before thyroid surgery. This CDR3 is 16 amino acids long. The V gene's germline CDR1 is LGHDT and CDR2 YNNKEL (reference sequence). V was pared by 0 bases and J by 5 bases, with 9 bases of the junction left unmatched. Per the study methods: It was from CDR3 differences across clinicopathological groups that a distant-metastasis classifier for papillary thyroid cancer was built. TCRdb reassembled clones from the PCR reads with MiXCR. V and J calls and clone size were set by TCRdb, not the authors. The sample gives more than 35,000 clones, 13% of which show up once; around a tenth is in the top ten. Concerning this clone: Antigen unknown. Additional DNA sequences in this sample encode the identical CDR3.

The source is a female donor with papillary thyroid cancer or a benign thyroid nodule (not recorded which). Some clones in this sample may be carry-over from other donors' samples. The source material was blood. The J gene is TRBJ2-5, the V gene TRBV3-1, with 7 nucleotides matching TRBD2. The CDR3 nucleotides read TGTGCCAGCAGCCAAGATTTTGGGAGGGGTTGGGAGACCCAGTACTTC. The encoded protein is CASSQDFGRGWETQYF.